The subject of this entry is one TCR beta chain. It has no known antigen specificity. Per-base qualities were not stored, and no clone one base away is much larger. This record comes from a study of T cells in tumors after PD-1 blockade (dated by TCRdb to the late 2010s). For context, the study as a whole: Prior checkpoint blockade, systemic immunosuppressant use, and recent radiotherapy or other anti-cancer therapy within 4 weeks were grounds for patient exclusion. Some patients also continued taking vismodegib 150 mg daily during anti-PD-1 treatment. RECIST version 1.1 was the standard used to evaluate clinical response. Paired single-cell RNA and TCR sequencing was performed on site-matched tumors from BCC or SCC patients before and after anti-PD-1 therapy. Tumor samples averaged 26,066 TCR templates (range 554-99,264) and over 5,000 unique clonotypes, roughly 20-fold deeper than single-cell TCR sequencing. On the study overall, not on this receptor specifically: Clonal replacement was observed only between pre- and post-treatment samples and not between two pre-treatment samples, a pattern that was regarded as arguing against biopsy timing or location artifacts. Among expanded exhausted clones in squamous cell carcinoma, roughly 46% were novel, compared with around 30% of the other expanded CD8+ clones. Most exhausted CD8+ clones that expanded after therapy were novel clonotypes not detected before treatment, suggesting clonal replacement instead of reinvigoration of pre-existing clones. Where the novel T cell clones came from was not identified, and possible sources could include lymphoid organs or rare unexpanded clones inside the tumor or in the tumor periphery. Approximately 38% of tumor TCR clonotypes were found in blood, and some novel exhausted tumor clones appeared in pre-treatment blood, suggesting peripheral recruitment.

As encoded in the germline V gene, CDR1 is ENHRY while CDR2 is SYGVKD. V gives up 5 bases and J gives up 1 base, and the segment between their germline ends measures 15 bases. The CDR3 covers 15 residues, taking in both the cysteine and the phenylalanine. The entry retains the CDR3 DNA only, 45 bases that are in frame from base 1. The immunoSEQ platform was used for deep TCRbeta sequencing. The study's processing was this. For further analysis, only productive rearrangements were exported from the immunoSEQ Analyzer. A two-sided binomial test at Bonferroni-corrected P below 0.01 was used to call clones with significant expansion or contraction between timepoints. T cell phenotypes were assigned to bulk TCRbeta clonotypes by matching the clonotypes to single-cell RNA+TCR-seq clones that had the same TCRbeta sequence. Using bulk TCR sequencing data, clone enrichment in tumor was calculated by dividing a clone's tumor frequency by the same clone's PBMC frequency. GLIPH was used to group TCRs into specificity groups, clusters of distinct TCRs likely recognizing common antigens via shared CDR3 motifs. Not all clones reach the TCRdb copy of this immuneACCESS table, which keeps in-frame sequences only. Checked studies attribute under half of the gap to unresolved V genes and leave the rest unexplained. V, J and clone size were drawn from that table, and D and trimming were deduced from the DNA. The sample table shows some 13,000 clones, and approximately 73% are seen once. Under 35% of the sample goes to the ten largest clones.

The time point label on this specimen signifies: after anti-PD-1 therapy. Tumor biopsies were site-matched, taken from the same primary tumor before and after PD-1 blockade. Patients were treated with either pembrolizumab 200 mg every 3 weeks or cemiplimab 350 mg every 2 weeks. Post-treatment squamous cell carcinoma samples were obtained on average 31 days after treatment start, capturing early T cell dynamics. For bulk TCRbeta sequencing, genomic DNA was extracted from tumor biopsies or peripheral blood, and input amounts ranged from roughly 600 ng to 6,004 ng. To detect rare clonotypes with greater sensitivity than single-cell TCR sequencing, bulk TCRbeta sequencing was done on the leftover biopsy material. Every patient was a poor candidate for surgical resection and had histologically proven advanced or metastatic basal or squamous cell carcinoma. The squamous cell carcinoma cohort comprised several patients with serial tumor biopsies taken during anti-PD-1 treatment. Fresh biopsies were taken from the primary tumor site, and part of the biopsy material was kept in RNAlater for exome and bulk TCR sequencing.

This receptor was identified in a human donor with cutaneous squamous cell carcinoma. Here the sequenced sample was tumor tissue, taken after anti-PD-1 treatment. The chain is encoded by TRBV10-3 joined to TRBJ2-7; perhaps TRBD1 is the D gene, with 6 bases matching. The CDR3 sequence is CAISRLQGSSYEQYF. The DNA sequence follows: TGTGCCATCAGTCGTCTGCAGGGGAGTTCCTACGAGCAGTACTTC.